The rows below give T cell receptor beta chains drawn from one sample of a study of Ad26.COV2.S vaccination and SARS-CoV-2 variants. Profiling relied on immunoSEQ multiplex PCR, and the TCRdb table lists in-frame clones only, not all of them. The sample contains about 390,000 clones, approximately 90% of which appear only once. The sequences come from peripheral blood, collected in a trial of Ad26.COV2.S vaccine versus placebo. These receptor sequences come from a person aged 18-60 years who received the Ad26.COV2.S COVID-19 vaccine or a placebo. CDR3s include the opening cysteine and the closing phenylalanine or tryptophan. A D gene is named only where the DNA matches it firmly. Clone size, where shown, is once, few, many, or a class for clones that have expanded.

J,size,D,length,V,DNA,CDR3
TRBJ2-3,.,.,15,TRBV4-1,TGCGCCAGCAGCAATCCGACCGGCAGCACAGATACGCAGTATTTT,CASSNPTGSTDTQYF
TRBJ1-1,.,.,12,TRBV12-3/TRBV12-4,TGTGCCAGCAGTTTAGGTTCCACTGAAGCTTTCTTT,CASSLGSTEAFF
TRBJ1-1,.,.,14,TRBV5-1,TGCGCCAGCAGCGCCAGACAGCCGAACACTGAAGCTTTCTTT,CASSARQPNTEAFF
TRBJ1-4,.,TRBD1,16,TRBV2,TGTGCCAGCAGACTCCGGACAGGCGAATATGGTGAAAAACTGTTTTTT,CASRLRTGEYGEKLFF
TRBJ2-5,.,TRBD2,15,TRBV5-1,TGCGCCAGCAGCTCAGGGAGGGGCTCAGGGGAGACCCAGTACTTC,CASSSGRGSGETQYF
TRBJ2-2,.,.,16,TRBV7-9,TGTGCCAGCAGCCGGGCGGCTGAGGGGAACACCGGGGAGCTGTTTTTT,CASSRAAEGNTGELFF
TRBJ1-4,.,.,15,TRBV4-1,TGCGCCAGCAGCCAAGTTAGGGGACCTGGCGAAAAACTGTTTTTT,CASSQVRGPGEKLFF
TRBJ2-7,.,.,16,TRBV25-1,TGTGCCAGCAGTGACCCACCGGGAGAGGATGACTACGAGCAGTACTTC,CASSDPPGEDDYEQYF
TRBJ2-2,.,.,14,TRBV21-1,TGTGCCAGCAGCGGGACTGGCCCCACCGGGGAGCTGTTTTTT,CASSGTGPTGELFF
TRBJ2-2,.,.,16,TRBV23-1,TGCGCCAGCAGTCAATCGCGTCTCCGCGTTGACGGGGAGCTGTTTTTT,CASSQSRLRVDGELFF
TRBJ1-1,.,.,15,TRBV7-8,TGTGCCAGCAGCTTAGTCGCAGGGTTACACACTGAAGCTTTCTTT,CASSLVAGLHTEAFF
TRBJ1-2,.,.,13,TRBV5-1,TGCGCCAGCAGCTTGTACCAGGGCTATGGCTACACCTTC,CASSLYQGYGYTF
TRBJ2-7,.,TRBD1,17,TRBV4-3,TGCGCCAGCAGCCAAGGGACAGGGGGTGGTGGTTGGTACGAGCAGTACTTC,CASSQGTGGGGWYEQYF
TRBJ2-3,.,TRBD2,13,TRBV11-3,TGTGCCAGCAGCTTAGGGAGCGGGGGAACGCAGTATTTT,CASSLGSGGTQYF
TRBJ1-1,.,.,12,TRBV13,TGTGCCAGCAGTTGGGGTAATGCTGAAGCTTTCTTT,CASSWGNAEAFF
TRBJ1-4,.,.,16,TRBV27,TGTGCCAGCAGTTTAAGGGGTACGGCTACTAATGAAAAACTGTTTTTT,CASSLRGTATNEKLFF
TRBJ1-6,.,.,14,TRBV7-6,TGTGCCAGCAGCTTAGAAACAAGGGATTCACCCCTCCACTTT,CASSLETRDSPLHF
TRBJ1-5,.,TRBD1,18,TRBV6-1,TGTGCCAGCAGTGGAACGTCCGGGACAGATTTTAGCAATCAGCCCCAGCATTTT,CASSGTSGTDFSNQPQHF
TRBJ2-7,once,.,11,TRBV29-1,TGCAGCGCCTCCCTGTCCTACGAGCAGTACTTC,CSASLSYEQYF
TRBJ1-3,.,.,13,TRBV6-1,TGTGCCAGCAGTGAACAGGGCCTGGACGCCATATATTTT,CASSEQGLDAIYF
TRBJ2-1,.,TRBD2,15,TRBV5-5,TGTGCCAGCAGCGACAGGAGGGGACTAGCGGGGGAGGAGTTCTTC,CASSDRRGLAGEEFF
TRBJ2-5,.,TRBD2,16,TRBV18,TGTGCCAGCTCAGCCCAACTAGCGGGGGTCCAAGAGACCCAGTACTTC,CASSAQLAGVQETQYF
TRBJ1-2,.,TRBD1,14,TRBV7-9,TGTGCCAGCAGCCGTACGGGACAGGGGAATGGCTACACCTTC,CASSRTGQGNGYTF
TRBJ1-2,.,.,11,TRBV20-1,TGCAGTGCCCCCGACAGTCATGGCTACACCTTC,CSAPDSHGYTF
TRBJ1-1,.,TRBD1,15,TRBV6-5,TGTGCCAGCAGAGGGGACAGGGAGGAGGACACTGAAGCTTTCTTT,CASRGDREEDTEAFF
TRBJ1-2,.,TRBD1,14,TRBV5-4,TGTGCCAGCAGCCCGACAGGGGTTTCCCTGGGCTACACCTTC,CASSPTGVSLGYTF
TRBJ1-1,.,.,12,TRBV29-1,TGCAGCGTTGGGGGTGGTAGCACTGAAGCTTTCTTT,CSVGGGSTEAFF
TRBJ1-2,.,.,13,TRBV27,TGTGCCAGCAGTTTATCGAGGACCGGCGGCTACACCTTC,CASSLSRTGGYTF
TRBJ1-1,.,.,13,TRBV10-1,TGCGCCAGCAGTGAAGCAGGACGAACTGAAGCTTTCTTT,CASSEAGRTEAFF
TRBJ2-2,once,.,10,TRBV7-9,TGTGCCTTGAACACCGGGGAGCTGTTTTTT,CALNTGELFF